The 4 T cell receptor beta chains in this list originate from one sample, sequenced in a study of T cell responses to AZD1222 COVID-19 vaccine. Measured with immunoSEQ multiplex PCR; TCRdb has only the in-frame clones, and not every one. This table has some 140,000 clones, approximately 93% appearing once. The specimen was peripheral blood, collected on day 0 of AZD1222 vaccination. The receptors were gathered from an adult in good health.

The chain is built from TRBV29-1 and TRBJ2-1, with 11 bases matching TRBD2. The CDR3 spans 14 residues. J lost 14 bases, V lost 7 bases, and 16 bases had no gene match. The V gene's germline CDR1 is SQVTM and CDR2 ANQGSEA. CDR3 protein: CSARISGRAFMEFF. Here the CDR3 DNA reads TGCAGCGCACGGATTAGCGGGAGGGCCTTTATGGAGTTCTTC.

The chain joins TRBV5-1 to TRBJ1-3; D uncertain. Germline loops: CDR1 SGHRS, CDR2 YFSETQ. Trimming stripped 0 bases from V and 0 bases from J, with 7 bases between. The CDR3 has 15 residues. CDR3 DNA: TGCGCCAGCAGCTTGGCCGGAGCCTCTGGAAACACCATATATTTT. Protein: CASSLAGASGNTIYF.

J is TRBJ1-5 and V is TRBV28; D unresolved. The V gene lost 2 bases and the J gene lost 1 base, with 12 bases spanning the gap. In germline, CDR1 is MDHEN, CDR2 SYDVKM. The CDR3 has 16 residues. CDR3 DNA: TGTGCCAGCAGTTTAACACGGCCAGCAAGCAATCAGCCCCAGCATTTT. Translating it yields CASSLTRPASNQPQHF.

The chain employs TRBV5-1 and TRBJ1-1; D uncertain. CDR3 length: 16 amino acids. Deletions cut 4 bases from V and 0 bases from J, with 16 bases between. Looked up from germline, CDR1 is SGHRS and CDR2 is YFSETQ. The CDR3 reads CASSSRGGKMNTEAFF. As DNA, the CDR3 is TGCGCCAGCAGCAGCCGAGGAGGGAAGATGAACACTGAAGCTTTCTTT.